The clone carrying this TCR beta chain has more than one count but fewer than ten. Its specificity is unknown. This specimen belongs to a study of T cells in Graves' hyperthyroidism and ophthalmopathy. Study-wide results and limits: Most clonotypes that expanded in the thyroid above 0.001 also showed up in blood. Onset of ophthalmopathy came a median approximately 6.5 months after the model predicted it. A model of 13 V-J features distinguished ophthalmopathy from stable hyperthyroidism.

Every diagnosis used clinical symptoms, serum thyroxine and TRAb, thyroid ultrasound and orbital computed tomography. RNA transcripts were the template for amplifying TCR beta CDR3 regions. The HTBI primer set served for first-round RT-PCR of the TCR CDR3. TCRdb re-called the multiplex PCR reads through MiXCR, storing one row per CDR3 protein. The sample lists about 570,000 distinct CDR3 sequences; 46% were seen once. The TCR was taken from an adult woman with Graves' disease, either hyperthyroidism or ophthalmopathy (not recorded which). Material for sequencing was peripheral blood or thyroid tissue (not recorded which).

CDR3 coding DNA: TGCAGCGTTGAAGGGAACGGGACGCGGTCTGAAGCTTTCTTT. Protein sequence: CSVEGNGTRSEAFF. The gene calls are TRBV29-1 and TRBJ1-1, with D perhaps matching TRBD1 (5 bases). The CDR3 spans 14 residues. The V gene lost 1 base and the J gene lost 6 bases, with 15 bases spanning the gap. From germline, CDR1 is SQVTM and CDR2 ANQGSEA.